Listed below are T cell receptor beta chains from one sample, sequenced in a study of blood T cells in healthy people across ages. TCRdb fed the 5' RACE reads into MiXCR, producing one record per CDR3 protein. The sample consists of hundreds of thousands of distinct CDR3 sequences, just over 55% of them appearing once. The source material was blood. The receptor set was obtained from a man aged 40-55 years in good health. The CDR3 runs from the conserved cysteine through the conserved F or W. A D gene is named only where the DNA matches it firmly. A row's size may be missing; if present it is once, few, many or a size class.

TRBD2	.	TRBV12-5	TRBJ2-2	CASGRLAGGTGELFF	TGTGCTAGTGGCCGGCTAGCGGGCGGCACCGGGGAGCTGTTTTTT
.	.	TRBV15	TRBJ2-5	CATSSIVGETQYF	TGTGCCACCAGCAGTATAGTGGGGGAGACCCAGTACTTC
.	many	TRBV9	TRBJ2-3	CASSVGDLRSTDTQYF	TGTGCCAGCAGCGTAGGGGACCTTAGGTCCACAGATACGCAGTATTTT
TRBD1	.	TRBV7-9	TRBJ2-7	CASSSPRTGGNPYEQYF	TGTGCCAGCAGCTCCCCCCGGACAGGGGGCAACCCCTACGAGCAGTACTTC
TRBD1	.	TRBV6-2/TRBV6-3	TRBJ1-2	CANGPQGQHYGYTF	TGTGCCAACGGGCCTCAGGGACAGCACTATGGCTACACCTTC
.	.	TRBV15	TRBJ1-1	CATSSPGNRRMNTEAFF	TGTGCCACCAGCAGTCCGGGAAACAGACGCATGAACACTGAAGCTTTCTTT
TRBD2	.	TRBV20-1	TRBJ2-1	CSAAVSRTSGGSSYNEQFF	TGCAGTGCTGCGGTGTCTCGGACTAGCGGGGGGAGCTCCTACAATGAGCAGTTCTTC
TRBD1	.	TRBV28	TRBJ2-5	CASIAGTGVSQYF	TGTGCCAGCATAGCCGGGACAGGGGTTTCCCAGTACTTC
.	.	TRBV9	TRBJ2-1	CASSDGTAFGGEQFF	TGTGCCAGCAGCGACGGGACCGCCTTTGGGGGCGAGCAGTTCTTC
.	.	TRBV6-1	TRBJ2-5	CASGRGGLGAVLPETQYF	TGTGCCAGCGGTCGTGGCGGTCTCGGAGCGGTACTTCCGGAGACCCAGTACTTC
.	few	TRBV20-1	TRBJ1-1	CSAREGEVLNTEAFF	TGCAGTGCTAGAGAGGGGGAGGTTTTGAACACTGAAGCTTTCTTT
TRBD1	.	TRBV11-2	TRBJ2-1	CASSVSTGNNEQFF	TGTGCCAGCAGCGTGTCGACAGGGAACAATGAGCAGTTCTTC
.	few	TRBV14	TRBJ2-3	CASSQGTASWGDTQYF	TGTGCCAGCAGCCAAGGAACGGCGTCGTGGGGGGATACGCAGTATTTT
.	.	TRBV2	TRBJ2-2	CASSELATGELFF	TGTGCCAGCAGTGAGTTGGCTACCGGGGAGCTGTTTTTT
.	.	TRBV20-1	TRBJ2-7	CSAPPLYKSYEQYF	TGCAGTGCTCCCCCCCTTTACAAGTCCTACGAGCAGTACTTC
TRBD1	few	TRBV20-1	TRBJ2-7	CSARPAPGQGAYEQYF	TGCAGTGCTAGACCCGCACCGGGACAGGGGGCCTACGAGCAGTACTTC
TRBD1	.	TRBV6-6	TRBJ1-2	CASSQIGQGADYGYTF	TGTGCCAGCAGCCAAATCGGACAGGGGGCCGACTATGGCTACACCTTC
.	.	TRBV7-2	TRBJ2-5	CASSYYSGAETQYF	TGTGCCAGCAGCTATTATTCAGGGGCAGAGACCCAGTACTTC
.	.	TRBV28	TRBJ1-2	CASSLEERLNYGYTF	TGTGCCAGCAGTTTAGAGGAGAGACTTAACTATGGCTACACCTTC
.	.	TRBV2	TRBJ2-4	CASSERQAVAKNIQYF	TGTGCCAGCAGTGAAAGACAGGCGGTAGCCAAAAACATTCAGTACTTC
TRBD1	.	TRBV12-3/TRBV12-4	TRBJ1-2	CASSLQGTSYGCTF	TGTGCCAGCAGCCTACAGGGGACTTCCTATGGCTGCACCTTC
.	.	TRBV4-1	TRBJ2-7	CASSPSRMGFEQYF	TGCGCCAGCAGCCCTAGCAGAATGGGCTTCGAGCAGTACTTC
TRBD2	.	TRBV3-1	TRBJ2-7	CASSQGGLNIYEQYF	TGTGCCAGCAGCCAAGGGGGACTAAATATATACGAGCAGTACTTC
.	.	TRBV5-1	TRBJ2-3	CASSRESSTDTQYF	TGCGCCAGCAGCCGGGAATCTAGCACAGATACGCAGTATTTT
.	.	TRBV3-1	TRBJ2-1	CASSQARVWYNERFF	TGTGCCAGCAGCCAAGCCAGGGTGTGGTACAATGAGCGGTTCTTC
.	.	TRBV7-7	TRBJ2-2	CASRSGQAANTGELFF	TGTGCTAGCAGGTCGGGCCAAGCGGCGAACACCGGGGAGCTGTTTTTT